Sequencing of this T cell receptor (beta chain) was carried out in a study of blood T cell repertoires in COVID-19. Clones were read by immunoSEQ multiplex PCR, and TCRdb kept only the in-frame ones, dropping some. The sample carries under 550,000 clones, about 90% recorded once. The material sequenced was peripheral blood. The source is a man aged 18-30 years with COVID-19, enrolled during active disease.

CDR3 coding DNA: TGTGCCAGCAGCATTCTTGGACTAGATTCCGGGGCCAACGTCCTGACTTTC. It encodes CASSILGLDSGANVLTF. The V gene is TRBV14, the J gene TRBJ2-6; 7 positions match TRBD2. Germline V gene sequence: CDR1 SGHDN, CDR2 FVKESK. There are 17 residues in the CDR3. V lost 5 bases, J lost 4 bases, and 11 bases stayed unmatched.